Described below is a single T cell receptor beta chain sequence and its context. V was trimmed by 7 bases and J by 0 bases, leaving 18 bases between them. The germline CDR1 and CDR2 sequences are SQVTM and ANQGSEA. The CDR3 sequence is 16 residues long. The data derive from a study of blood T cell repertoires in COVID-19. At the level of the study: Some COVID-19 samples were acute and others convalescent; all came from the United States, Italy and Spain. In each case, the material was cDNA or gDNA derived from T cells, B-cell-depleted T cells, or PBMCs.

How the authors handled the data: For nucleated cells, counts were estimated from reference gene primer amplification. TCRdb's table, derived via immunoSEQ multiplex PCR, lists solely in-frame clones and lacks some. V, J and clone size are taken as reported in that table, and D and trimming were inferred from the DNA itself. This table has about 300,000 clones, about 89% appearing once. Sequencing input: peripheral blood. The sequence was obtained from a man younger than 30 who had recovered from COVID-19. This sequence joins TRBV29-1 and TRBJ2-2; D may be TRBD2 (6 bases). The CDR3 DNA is TGCAGCGCCCGAACGGGAGCACATGCGAACACCGGGGAGCTGTTTTTT. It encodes CSARTGAHANTGELFF.